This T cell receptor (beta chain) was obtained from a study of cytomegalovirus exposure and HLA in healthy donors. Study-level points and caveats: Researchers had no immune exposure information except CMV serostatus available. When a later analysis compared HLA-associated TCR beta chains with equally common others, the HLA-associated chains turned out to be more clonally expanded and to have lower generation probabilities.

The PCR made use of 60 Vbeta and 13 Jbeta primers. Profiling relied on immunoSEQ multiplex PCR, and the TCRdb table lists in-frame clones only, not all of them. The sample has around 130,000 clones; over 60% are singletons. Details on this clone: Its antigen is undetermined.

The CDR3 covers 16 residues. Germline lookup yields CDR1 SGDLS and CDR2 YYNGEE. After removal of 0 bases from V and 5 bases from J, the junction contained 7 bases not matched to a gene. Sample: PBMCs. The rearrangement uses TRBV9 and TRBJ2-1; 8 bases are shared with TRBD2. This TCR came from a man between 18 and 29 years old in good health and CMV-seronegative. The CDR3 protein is CASSVAPGGPHNEQFF. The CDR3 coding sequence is TGTGCCAGCAGCGTAGCTCCGGGAGGGCCCCACAATGAGCAGTTCTTC.